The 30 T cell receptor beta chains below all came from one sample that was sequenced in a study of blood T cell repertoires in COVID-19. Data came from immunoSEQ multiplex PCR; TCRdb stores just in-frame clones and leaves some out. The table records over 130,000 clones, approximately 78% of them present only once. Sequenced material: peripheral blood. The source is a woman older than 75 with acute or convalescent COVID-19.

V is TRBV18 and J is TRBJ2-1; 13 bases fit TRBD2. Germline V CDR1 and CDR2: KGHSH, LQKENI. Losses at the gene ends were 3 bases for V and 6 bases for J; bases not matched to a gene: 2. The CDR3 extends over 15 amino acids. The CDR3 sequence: CASSPGLAGPNEQFF. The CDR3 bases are TGTGCCAGCTCACCGGGACTAGCGGGGCCCAATGAGCAGTTCTTC. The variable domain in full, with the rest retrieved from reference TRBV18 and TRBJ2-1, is NAGVMQNPRHLVRRRGQEARLRCSPMKGHSHVYWYRQLPEEGLKFMVYLQKENIIDESGMPKERFSAEFPKEGPSILRIQQVVRGDSAAYFCASSPGLAGPNEQFFGPGTRLTVL.

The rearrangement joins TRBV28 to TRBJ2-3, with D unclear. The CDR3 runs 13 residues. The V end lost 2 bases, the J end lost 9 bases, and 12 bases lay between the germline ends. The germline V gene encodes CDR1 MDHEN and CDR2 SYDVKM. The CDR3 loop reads CASSLTHPETQYF. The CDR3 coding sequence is TGTGCCAGCAGTTTAACTCACCCTGAGACGCAGTATTTT.

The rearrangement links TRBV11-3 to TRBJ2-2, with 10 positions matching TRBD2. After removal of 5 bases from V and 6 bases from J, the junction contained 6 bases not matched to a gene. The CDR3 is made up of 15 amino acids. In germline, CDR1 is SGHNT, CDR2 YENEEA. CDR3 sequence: CASSASGSIAGELFF. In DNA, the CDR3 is TGTGCCAGCAGCGCTAGCGGGAGTATCGCCGGGGAGCTGTTTTTT.

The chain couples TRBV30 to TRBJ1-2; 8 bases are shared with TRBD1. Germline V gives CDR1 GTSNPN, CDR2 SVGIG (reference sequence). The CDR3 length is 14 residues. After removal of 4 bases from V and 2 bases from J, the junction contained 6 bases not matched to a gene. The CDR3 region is CAWKGDRRNYGYTF. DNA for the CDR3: TGTGCCTGGAAGGGGGACAGGCGGAACTATGGCTACACCTTC.

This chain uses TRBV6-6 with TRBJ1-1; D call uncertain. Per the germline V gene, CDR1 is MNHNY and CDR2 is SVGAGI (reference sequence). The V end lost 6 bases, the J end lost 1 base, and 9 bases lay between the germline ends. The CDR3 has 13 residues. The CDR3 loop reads CASSSRQNTEAFF. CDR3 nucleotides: TGTGCCAGCAGCTCCCGACAGAACACTGAAGCTTTCTTT.

The CDR3 nucleotides read TGCGCCAGCAGCCGCGGGACTAGCGGGAGGATGACCGGGGAGCTGTTTTTT. It translates to CASSRGTSGRMTGELFF. The rearrangement joins TRBV5-1 to TRBJ2-2; TRBD2 matches 15 bases. Germline loops: CDR1 SGHRS, CDR2 YFSETQ. This CDR3 region has 17 residues. J lost 5 bases, V lost 4 bases, and 6 bases had no gene match. The variable domain in full, with the rest retrieved from reference TRBV5-1 and TRBJ2-2, is KAGVTQTPRYLIKTRGQQVTLSCSPISGHRSVSWYQQTPGQGLQFLFEYFSETQRNKGNFPGRFSGRQFSNSRSEMNVSTLELGDSALYLCASSRGTSGRMTGELFFGEGSRLTVL.

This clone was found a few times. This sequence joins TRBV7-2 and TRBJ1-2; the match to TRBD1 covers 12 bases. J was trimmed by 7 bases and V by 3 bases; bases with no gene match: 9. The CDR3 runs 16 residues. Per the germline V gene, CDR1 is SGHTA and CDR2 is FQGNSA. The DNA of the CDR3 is TGTGCCAGCAGCTTGGGACCCGGGACAGGGGGCTTTGGCTACACCTTC. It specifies CASSLGPGTGGFGYTF.

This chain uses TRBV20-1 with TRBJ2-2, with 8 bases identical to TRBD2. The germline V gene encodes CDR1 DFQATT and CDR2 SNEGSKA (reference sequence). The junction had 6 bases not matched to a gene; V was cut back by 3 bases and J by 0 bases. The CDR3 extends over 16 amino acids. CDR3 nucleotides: TGCAGTGCTAGTGACAGCGGGAGCACGAACACCGGGGAGCTGTTTTTT. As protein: CSASDSGSTNTGELFF.

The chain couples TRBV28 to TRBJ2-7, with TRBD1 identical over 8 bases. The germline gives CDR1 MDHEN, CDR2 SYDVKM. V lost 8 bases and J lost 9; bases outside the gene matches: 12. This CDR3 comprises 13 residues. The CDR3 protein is CASGPDRVNGQYF. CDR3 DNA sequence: TGTGCCAGCGGTCCGGACAGGGTAAACGGGCAGTACTTC.

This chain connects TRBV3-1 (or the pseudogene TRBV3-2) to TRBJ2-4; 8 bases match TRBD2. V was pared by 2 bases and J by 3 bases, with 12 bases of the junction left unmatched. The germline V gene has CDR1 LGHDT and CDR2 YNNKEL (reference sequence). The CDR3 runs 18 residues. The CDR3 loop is CASSQWTGGPGDKNIQYF. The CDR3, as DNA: TGTGCCAGCAGCCAATGGACGGGGGGGCCAGGAGACAAAAACATTCAGTACTTC.

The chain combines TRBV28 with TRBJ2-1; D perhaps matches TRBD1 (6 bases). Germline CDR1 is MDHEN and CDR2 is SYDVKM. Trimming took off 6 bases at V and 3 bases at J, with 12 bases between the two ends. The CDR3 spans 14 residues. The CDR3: CASRVAGVYNEQFF. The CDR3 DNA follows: TGTGCCAGCAGAGTCGCAGGGGTCTACAATGAGCAGTTCTTC.

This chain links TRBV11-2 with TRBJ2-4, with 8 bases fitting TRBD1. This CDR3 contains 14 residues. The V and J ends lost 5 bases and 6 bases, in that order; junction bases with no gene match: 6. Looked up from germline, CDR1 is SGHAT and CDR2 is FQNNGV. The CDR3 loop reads CASSPGTGGNIQYF. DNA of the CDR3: TGTGCCAGCAGCCCCGGGACAGGCGGAAACATTCAGTACTTC.

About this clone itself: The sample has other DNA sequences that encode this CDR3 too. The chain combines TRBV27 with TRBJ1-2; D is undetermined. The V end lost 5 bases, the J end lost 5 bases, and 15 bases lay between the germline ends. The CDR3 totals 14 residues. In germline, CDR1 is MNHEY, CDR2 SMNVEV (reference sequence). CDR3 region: CASSPWTGGYGYTF. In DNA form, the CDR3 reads TGTGCCAGCAGTCCTTGGACGGGAGGGTATGGCTACACCTTC.

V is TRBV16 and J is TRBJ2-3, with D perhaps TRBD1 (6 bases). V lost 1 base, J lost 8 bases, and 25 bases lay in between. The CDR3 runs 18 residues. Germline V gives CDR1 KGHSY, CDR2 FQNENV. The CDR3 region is CASSQLSVGHITITTQYF. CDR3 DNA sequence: TGTGCCAGCAGCCAATTATCTGTGGGACATATAACCATCACTACGCAGTATTTT.

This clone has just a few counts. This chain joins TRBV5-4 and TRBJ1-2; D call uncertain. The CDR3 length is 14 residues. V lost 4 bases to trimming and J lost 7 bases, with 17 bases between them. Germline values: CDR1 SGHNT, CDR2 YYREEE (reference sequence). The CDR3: CASSRTQRGGGYTF. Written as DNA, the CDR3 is TGTGCCAGCAGCCGGACTCAGAGAGGAGGTGGCTACACCTTC.

The CDR3: CASSTGLDRYTDTQYF. The CDR3 coding sequence is TGTGCCAGCAGCACGGGCCTGGACAGGTACACAGATACGCAGTATTTT. The chain is built from TRBV11-2 and TRBJ2-3; 7 positions agree with TRBD1. CDR3 length: 16 amino acids. V lost 5 bases, J lost 2 bases, and 10 bases stayed unmatched. CDR1 is SGHAT and CDR2 is FQNNGV in the germline V gene.

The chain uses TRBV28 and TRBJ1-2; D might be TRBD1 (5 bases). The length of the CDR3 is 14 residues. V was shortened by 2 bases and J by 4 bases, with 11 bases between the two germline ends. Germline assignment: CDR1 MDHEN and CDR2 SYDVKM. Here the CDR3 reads CASSLGGEIYGYTF. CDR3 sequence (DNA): TGTGCCAGCAGTTTAGGGGGGGAGATCTATGGCTACACCTTC.

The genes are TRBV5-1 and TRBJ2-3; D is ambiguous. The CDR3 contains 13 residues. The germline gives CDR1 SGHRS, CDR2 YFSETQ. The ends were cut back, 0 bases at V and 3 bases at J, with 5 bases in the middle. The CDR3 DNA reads TGCGCCAGCAGCTTGGACGGGACAGATACGCAGTATTTT. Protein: CASSLDGTDTQYF.

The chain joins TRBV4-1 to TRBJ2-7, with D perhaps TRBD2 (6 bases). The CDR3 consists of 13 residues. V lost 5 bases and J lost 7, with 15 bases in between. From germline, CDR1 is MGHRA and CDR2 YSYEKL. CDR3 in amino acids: CASSSRDAGEQYF. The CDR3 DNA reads TGCGCCAGCAGCTCCCGGGACGCGGGGGAGCAGTACTTC.

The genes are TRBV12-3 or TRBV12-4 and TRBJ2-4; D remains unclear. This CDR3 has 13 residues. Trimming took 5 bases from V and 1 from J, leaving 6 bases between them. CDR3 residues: CASSPSAKNIQYF. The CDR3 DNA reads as TGTGCCAGCAGTCCCTCTGCCAAAAACATTCAGTACTTC.

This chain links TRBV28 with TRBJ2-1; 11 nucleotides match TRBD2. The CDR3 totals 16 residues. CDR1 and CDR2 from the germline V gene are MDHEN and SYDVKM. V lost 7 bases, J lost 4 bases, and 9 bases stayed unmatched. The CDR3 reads CASISLVAGGYNEQFF. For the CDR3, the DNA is TGTGCCAGCATATCCCTCGTAGCGGGAGGGTACAATGAGCAGTTCTTC. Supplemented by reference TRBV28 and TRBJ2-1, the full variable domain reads DVKVTQSSRYLVKRTGEKVFLECVQDMDHENMFWYRQDPGLGLRLIYFSYDVKMKEKGDIPEGYSVSREKKERFSLILESASTNQTSMYLCASISLVAGGYNEQFFGPGTRLTVL.

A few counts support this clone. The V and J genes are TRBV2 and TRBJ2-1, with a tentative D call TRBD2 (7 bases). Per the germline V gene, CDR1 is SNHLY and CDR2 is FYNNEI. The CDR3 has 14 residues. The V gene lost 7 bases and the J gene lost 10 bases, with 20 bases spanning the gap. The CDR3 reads CASKKGGGSTEQFF. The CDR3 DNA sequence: TGTGCCAGCAAGAAAGGGGGGGGCTCCACCGAGCAGTTCTTC. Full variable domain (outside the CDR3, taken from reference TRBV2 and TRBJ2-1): EPEVTQTPSHQVTQMGQEVILRCVPISNHLYFYWYRQILGQKVEFLVSFYNNEISEKSEIFDDQFSVERPDGSNFTLKIRSTKLEDSAMYFCASKKGGGSTEQFFGPGTRLTVL.

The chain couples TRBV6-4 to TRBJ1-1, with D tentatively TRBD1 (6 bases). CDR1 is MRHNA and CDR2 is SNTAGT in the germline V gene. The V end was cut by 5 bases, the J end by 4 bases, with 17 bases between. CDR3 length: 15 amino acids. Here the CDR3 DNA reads TGTGCCAGCAGTTTTGATGCACAGGGCAGCACTGAAGCTTTCTTT. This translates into CASSFDAQGSTEAFF.

This chain's CDR3 is CSVRDTNYGYTF. CDR3 sequence (DNA): TGCAGCGTCCGGGACACGAACTATGGCTACACCTTC. The V and J genes are TRBV29-1 and TRBJ1-2; a possible D gene is TRBD1 (6 bases). Looked up from germline, CDR1 is SQVTM and CDR2 is ANQGSEA. CDR3 length: 12 amino acids. Deletions cut 6 bases from V and 2 bases from J, with 10 bases between.

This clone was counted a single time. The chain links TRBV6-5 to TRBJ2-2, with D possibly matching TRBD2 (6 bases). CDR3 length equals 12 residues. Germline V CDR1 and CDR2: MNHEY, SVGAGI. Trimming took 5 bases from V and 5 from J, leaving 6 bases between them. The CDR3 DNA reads TGTGCCAGCAGTCGGGGGACCGGGGAGCTGTTTTTT. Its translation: CASSRGTGELFF.

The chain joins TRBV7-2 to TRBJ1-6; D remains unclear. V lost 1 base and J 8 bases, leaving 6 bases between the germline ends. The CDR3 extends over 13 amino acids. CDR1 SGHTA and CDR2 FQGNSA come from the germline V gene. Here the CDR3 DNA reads TGTGCCAGCAGCTTAGATAGATATTCACCCCTCCACTTT. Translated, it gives CASSLDRYSPLHF.

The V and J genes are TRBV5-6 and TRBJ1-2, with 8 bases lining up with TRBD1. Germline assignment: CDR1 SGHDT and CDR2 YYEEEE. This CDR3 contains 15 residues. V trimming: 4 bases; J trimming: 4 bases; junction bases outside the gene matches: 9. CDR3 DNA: TGTGCCAGCAGCCCTGGGACAGGCTGGGGCTATGGCTACACCTTC. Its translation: CASSPGTGWGYGYTF.

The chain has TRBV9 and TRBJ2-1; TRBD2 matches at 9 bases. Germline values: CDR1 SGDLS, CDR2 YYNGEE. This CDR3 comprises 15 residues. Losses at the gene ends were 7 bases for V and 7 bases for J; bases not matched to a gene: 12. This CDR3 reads CASREPGLAGNEQFF. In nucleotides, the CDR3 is TGTGCCAGCCGAGAACCGGGACTAGCCGGGAATGAGCAGTTCTTC.

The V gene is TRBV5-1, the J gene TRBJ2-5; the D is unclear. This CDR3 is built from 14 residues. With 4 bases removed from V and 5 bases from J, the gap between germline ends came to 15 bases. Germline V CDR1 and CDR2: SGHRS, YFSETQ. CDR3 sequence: CASSGPSGSETQYF. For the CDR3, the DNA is TGCGCCAGCAGCGGCCCCTCAGGTTCCGAGACCCAGTACTTC.

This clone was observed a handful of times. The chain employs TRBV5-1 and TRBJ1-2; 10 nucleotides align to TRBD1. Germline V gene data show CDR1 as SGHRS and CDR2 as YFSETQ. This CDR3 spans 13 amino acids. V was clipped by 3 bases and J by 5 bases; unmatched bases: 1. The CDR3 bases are TGCGCCAGCAGCTGGGGACAGGGGTATGGCTACACCTTC. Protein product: CASSWGQGYGYTF. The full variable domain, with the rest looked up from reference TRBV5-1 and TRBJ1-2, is KAGVTQTPRYLIKTRGQQVTLSCSPISGHRSVSWYQQTPGQGLQFLFEYFSETQRNKGNFPGRFSGRQFSNSRSEMNVSTLELGDSALYLCASSWGQGYGYTFGSGTRLTVV.